Shown below are 17 T cell receptor beta chains from a single sample sequenced in a study of T cell responses to AZD1222 COVID-19 vaccine. Assay used: immunoSEQ multiplex PCR; TCRdb lists only in-frame clones, some missing. Here the sample spans about 88,000 clones, approximately 90% being singletons. Specimen: peripheral blood, collected on day 0 of AZD1222 vaccination. These TCRs come from an adult in good health.

This clone is medium-sized (0.01 to 0.1%). The chain employs TRBV9 and TRBJ2-2; 8 bases line up with TRBD2. V was pared by 4 bases and J by 2 bases, with 7 bases of the junction left unmatched. The CDR3 is made up of 16 amino acids. Germline V gene sequence: CDR1 SGDLS, CDR2 YYNGEE. CDR3 amino acids: CASSPEGLENTGELFF. The CDR3 coding sequence is TGTGCCAGCAGCCCAGAGGGACTAGAAAACACCGGGGAGCTGTTTTTT.

Here the CDR3 reads CAISGGQGWNTGELFF. For the CDR3, the DNA is TGTGCCATCAGTGGGGGACAGGGTTGGAACACCGGGGAGCTGTTTTTT. This chain connects TRBV10-3 to TRBJ2-2, with 9 bases matching TRBD1. V lost 4 bases to trimming and J lost 1 base; unmatched junction nucleotides: 4. The CDR3 totals 16 residues. Per the germline V gene, CDR1 is ENHRY and CDR2 is SYGVKD.

In this sample, this clone turned up a few times. The J gene is TRBJ2-7, the V gene TRBV3-1 (or the pseudogene TRBV3-2), with 8 bases lining up with TRBD2. The CDR3 length is 18 residues. Trimming took 2 bases from V and 2 from J; bases not matched to a gene: 14. Looked up from germline, CDR1 is LGHDT and CDR2 is YNNKEL (reference sequence). CDR3 protein: CASSQSWASGQTAYEQYF. As DNA, the CDR3 is TGTGCCAGCAGCCAATCTTGGGCTAGCGGGCAGACAGCCTACGAGCAGTACTTC.

The chain has TRBV12-3 or TRBV12-4 and TRBJ2-1; D unresolved. Trimming left V 7 bases short and J 7 bases short, with 11 bases between. This CDR3 comprises 12 residues. In DNA, the CDR3 is TGTGCCAGCACCCTCTGGCGGAATGAGCAGTTCTTC. Encoded protein: CASTLWRNEQFF.

The CDR3 spells CASYPGGTMNTEAFF. CDR3 sequence (DNA): TGTGCCAGCTACCCCGGGGGGACTATGAACACTGAAGCTTTCTTT. J is TRBJ1-1 and V is TRBV28, with D perhaps matching TRBD1 (5 bases). Germline values: CDR1 MDHEN, CDR2 SYDVKM. The CDR3 is 15 amino acids. V was trimmed by 8 bases and J by 0 bases, leaving 16 bases between them.

V usage is TRBV7-2 and J usage is TRBJ2-2; the match to TRBD2 covers 7 bases. Germline V lookup: CDR1 SGHTA, CDR2 FQGNSA. The CDR3 extends over 15 amino acids. The J segment lost 6 bases and the V segment lost 0 bases, leaving 4 bases of the junction unmatched. This CDR3 is CASSLALAGAGELFF. The CDR3 coding sequence is TGTGCCAGCAGCTTAGCGTTGGCGGGGGCCGGGGAGCTGTTTTTT.

The chain links TRBV28 to TRBJ2-7; D could derive from TRBD1 or TRBD2 (5 bases each). The V and J ends lost 5 bases and 2 bases respectively, with 19 bases between them. The CDR3 extends over 16 amino acids. CDR1 is MDHEN and CDR2 is SYDVKM in the germline V gene. The DNA of the CDR3 is TGTGCCAGCAGTACCGACCGCCAGGGAGTAACCTACGAGCAGTACTTC. Amino acid sequence: CASSTDRQGVTYEQYF.

The rearrangement links TRBV2 to TRBJ2-7, with 8 bases fitting TRBD2. Looked up from germline, CDR1 is SNHLY and CDR2 is FYNNEI. This CDR3 has 13 amino acids. The J segment lost 4 bases and the V segment lost 4 bases, leaving 3 bases of the junction unmatched. Here the CDR3 reads CASSASGRYEQYF. CDR3 bases: TGTGCCAGCAGTGCTAGCGGGCGGTACGAGCAGTACTTC.

The chain links TRBV5-4 to TRBJ1-2; D is uncertain. This CDR3 contains 13 residues. Germline-derived CDR1 and CDR2 are SGHNT and YYREEE (reference sequence). V shed 4 bases and J shed 2 bases, with 9 bases lying between them. The DNA of the CDR3 is TGTGCCAGCAGCGAAGGACCCAACTATGGCTACACCTTC. Amino acids: CASSEGPNYGYTF.

V gene TRBV6-5 combines with J gene TRBJ2-1, with D unclear. V dropped 0 bases and J dropped 0 bases, with 3 bases sitting between them. The germline CDR1 and CDR2 sequences are MNHEY and SVGAGI. The CDR3 extends over 14 amino acids. DNA of the CDR3: TGTGCCAGCAGTTACTCGAGCTCCTACAATGAGCAGTTCTTC. Its protein is CASSYSSSYNEQFF.

The rearrangement links TRBV24-1 to TRBJ2-5, with D perhaps TRBD2 (6 bases). Trimming stripped 2 bases from V and 5 bases from J, with 17 bases between. The CDR3 is 16 amino acids. Germline V gene data show CDR1 as KGHDR and CDR2 as SFDVKD. The CDR3 DNA sequence: TGTGCCACCAGTGATTGGGACTTTGTAAAGGGGGAGACCCAGTACTTC. It translates to CATSDWDFVKGETQYF.

The rearrangement uses TRBV23-1 and TRBJ2-1; weak D call: TRBD1 (6 bases). TRBV23-1 is an ORF, and what it does is uncertain. The CDR3 sequence is 16 residues long. Between the trimmed V and J ends, which lost 7 bases and 0 bases, there was a span of 16 bases. In nucleotides, the CDR3 is TGCGCCAGCATGAATCCCGGACAGAGCTCCTACAATGAGCAGTTCTTC. Amino acids: CASMNPGQSSYNEQFF.

The rearrangement joins TRBV19 to TRBJ1-5; D gene uncertain. The CDR3 is 15 amino acids. Deletions cut 4 bases from V and 2 bases from J, with 12 bases between. Per the germline V gene, CDR1 is LNHDA and CDR2 is SQIVND (reference sequence). CDR3 DNA sequence: TGTGCCAGTAGTAGCCCCGGCGGGGGCAATCAGCCCCAGCATTTT. The encoded protein is CASSSPGGGNQPQHF. Using reference TRBV19 and TRBJ1-5 for the parts outside the CDR3, the full variable domain is DGGITQSPKYLFRKEGQNVTLSCEQNLNHDAMYWYRQDPGQGLRLIYYSQIVNDFQKGDIAEGYSVSREKKESFPLTVTSAQKNPTAFYLCASSSPGGGNQPQHFGDGTRLSIL.

V is TRBV2 and J is TRBJ1-2, with TRBD1 as a possible D gene (5 bases). The germline V gene has CDR1 SNHLY and CDR2 FYNNEI. This CDR3 comprises 14 residues. Trimming took 0 bases from V and 2 from J, leaving 7 bases between them. The DNA for the CDR3 is TGTGCCAGCAGTGAAGCGCCAGGGAACTATGGCTACACCTTC. Translated, it gives CASSEAPGNYGYTF.

The CDR3 sequence: CASSTDVGQQPSTDTQYF. The CDR3 DNA reads TGTGCCAGCAGTACCGACGTGGGCCAACAGCCTAGCACAGATACGCAGTATTTT. The chain carries TRBV11-2 and TRBJ2-3; D is ambiguous. V shed 6 bases and J shed 0 bases, with 22 bases lying between them. The length of the CDR3 is 18 residues. CDR1 SGHAT and CDR2 FQNNGV come from the germline V gene.

This clone was detected once. J is TRBJ1-1 and V is TRBV28, with a tentative D call TRBD1 (6 bases). The germline gives CDR1 MDHEN, CDR2 SYDVKM. The CDR3 is 13 residues long. V lost 7 bases and J 4 bases, leaving 13 bases between the germline ends. CDR3 in DNA: TGTGCCAGCACCTTAAGGACAGTCACTGAAGCTTTCTTT. The encoded protein is CASTLRTVTEAFF.

The chain joins TRBV27 to TRBJ1-1; 7 positions agree with TRBD1. This CDR3 region has 16 residues. Unmatched junction bases numbered 5, after V lost 0 bases and J lost 1 base. CDR1 is MNHEY, CDR2 SMNVEV, per germline (reference sequence). CDR3 sequence (DNA): TGTGCCAGCAGTTTATCAACAGGGGCCTCGAACACTGAAGCTTTCTTT. As protein: CASSLSTGASNTEAFF.